A single sample gave rise to the 17 T cell receptor beta chains below, sequenced in a study of shared clonotypes between healthy human individuals. Data came from immunoSEQ multiplex PCR; TCRdb stores just in-frame clones and leaves some out. Altogether about 1 million clones are present, about 75% being singletons, with the ten largest covering roughly 1.5%. What was sequenced was memory CD4+ T cells sorted from blood. The subset was: CD45RA-negative fraction. The receptors were sampled from a young man in good health.

The chain employs TRBV6-1 and TRBJ1-6; D gene uncertain. The CDR3 spans 13 residues. Germline-derived CDR1 and CDR2 are MNHNS and SASEGT. V was trimmed by 7 bases and J by 3 bases, leaving 7 bases between them. The CDR3 loop reads CASTYRYNSPLHF. In DNA, the CDR3 is TGTGCCAGCACCTATCGCTATAATTCACCCCTCCACTTT.

This chain links TRBV5-1 with TRBJ2-1; 12 bases match TRBD1. CDR1 SGHRS and CDR2 YFSETQ come from the germline V gene. The V gene end was trimmed by 4 bases and the J gene end by 8 bases; junction bases not matched to a gene: 4. The CDR3 is made up of 14 amino acids. This CDR3 is CASSPGQGADEQFF. Here the CDR3 DNA reads TGCGCCAGCAGCCCGGGACAGGGGGCCGATGAGCAGTTCTTC.

J is TRBJ1-4 and V is TRBV5-1, with 7 bases fitting TRBD1. This CDR3 is built from 16 residues. CDR1 and CDR2 (germline): SGHRS, YFSETQ. V was pared by 3 bases and J by 2 bases, with 7 bases of the junction left unmatched. The DNA for the CDR3 is TGCGCCAGCAGCTCAACCTCGACAGGGACTAATGAAAAACTGTTTTTT. This gives the protein CASSSTSTGTNEKLFF.

The chain employs TRBV2 and TRBJ2-4; a possible D gene is TRBD1 (5 bases). The V and J ends lost 7 bases and 6 bases respectively, with 16 bases between them. The CDR3 totals 14 residues. Germline loops: CDR1 SNHLY, CDR2 FYNNEI. The DNA for the CDR3 is TGTGCCAGCACCGGCAGGGAACTTGCAAACATTCAGTACTTC. Translating it yields CASTGRELANIQYF.

The chain employs TRBV4-1 and TRBJ2-7; 10 nucleotides align to TRBD2. Looked up from germline, CDR1 is MGHRA and CDR2 is YSYEKL. The CDR3 extends over 17 amino acids. V dropped 1 base and J dropped 2; count of bases not matched to a gene: 8. The CDR3 region has the DNA TGCGCCAGCAGCCAAGTTTCTAGCGGGAGTACTCCCTACGAGCAGTACTTC. This encodes CASSQVSSGSTPYEQYF.

The V gene is TRBV21-1, the J gene TRBJ2-1; TRBD2 reflects the table's D call only, with no check against the DNA. TRBV21-1 corresponds to a pseudogene. The CDR3 covers 15 residues. The CDR3 spells CASSKVRQLYNEQFF. Here the CDR3 DNA reads TGTGCCAGCAGCAAAGTGAGGCAGCTCTACAATGAGCAGTTCTTC.

The rearrangement joins TRBV5-5 to TRBJ1-5, with 7 bases aligning to TRBD1. With V trimmed by 4 bases and J by 3 bases, 7 bases remained unmatched. The CDR3 has 15 residues. Per germline, CDR1 SGHKS and CDR2 YYEKEE (reference sequence). CDR3 amino acids: CASSREGGSNQPQHF. DNA of the CDR3: TGTGCCAGCAGCCGGGAAGGGGGCTCCAATCAGCCCCAGCATTTT.

This chain connects TRBV5-6 to TRBJ2-7; 8 bases fit TRBD1. The CDR3 covers 15 residues. J lost 3 bases, V lost 3 bases, and 8 bases had no gene match. The germline V gene has CDR1 SGHDT and CDR2 YYEEEE. The CDR3 reads CASSSRQGKVYEQYF. CDR3 nucleotide sequence: TGTGCCAGCAGCTCGAGACAGGGGAAAGTCTACGAGCAGTACTTC.

This chain joins TRBV30 and TRBJ2-5, with D perhaps matching TRBD2 (5 bases). Trimming removed 5 bases at V and 5 bases at J, with 15 bases between. The CDR3 is 13 residues long. CDR1 GTSNPN and CDR2 SVGIG come from the germline V gene (reference sequence). The CDR3 DNA follows: TGTGCCTGGTCCGCGACTGCGGGTGAGACCCAGTACTTC. This sequence encodes CAWSATAGETQYF. Drawing the rest from reference TRBV30 and TRBJ2-5, the complete variable domain is SQTIHQWPATLVQPVGSPLSLECTVEGTSNPNLYWYRQAAGRGLQLLFYSVGIGQISSEVPQNLSASRPQDRQFILSSKKLLLSDSGFYLCAWSATAGETQYFGPGTRLLVL.

In this sample, this clone turned up once. The chain is built from TRBV6-5 and TRBJ2-3; 8 nucleotides align to TRBD2. Germline V CDR1 and CDR2: MNHEY, SVGAGI. CDR3 length: 14 amino acids. V was clipped by 8 bases and J by 4 bases; unmatched bases: 8. The CDR3 is CASRRAGGPDTQYF. Written as DNA, the CDR3 is TGTGCCAGCCGAAGGGCGGGGGGCCCAGATACGCAGTATTTT.

This chain links TRBV4-3 with TRBJ1-1, with no clear D. Germline CDR1 is LGHNA and CDR2 is YSLEER. V lost 0 bases to trimming and J lost 4 bases, with 12 bases between them. The CDR3 loop spans 15 amino acids. CDR3 nucleotide sequence: TGCGCCAGCAGCCAAGATCTGGTCCCGGCCACTGAAGCTTTCTTT. Its protein is CASSQDLVPATEAFF.

This clone was found a few times. V and J are TRBV5-6 and TRBJ2-2; 12 bases line up with TRBD1. The CDR3 sequence is 18 residues long. Germline V gene lookup returns CDR1 SGHDT and CDR2 YYEEEE. J gave up 3 bases and V 4 bases, and 10 bases lay outside the gene matches. CDR3 protein: CASSGDRGRSLYTGELFF. The CDR3 nucleotides are TGTGCCAGCAGCGGGGACAGGGGGCGATCCCTATACACCGGGGAGCTGTTTTTT.

This clone has more than one count but fewer than ten. CDR3 in amino acids: CASSSPYFASNQPQHF. The CDR3 nucleotides read TGTGCCAGCAGCTCCCCCTACTTCGCTAGCAATCAGCCCCAGCATTTT. The genes are TRBV5-4 and TRBJ1-5, with D unclear. V lost 3 bases, J lost 0 bases, and 13 bases lay in between. In germline, CDR1 is SGHNT, CDR2 YYREEE (reference sequence). This CDR3 spans 16 amino acids.

This chain links TRBV5-1 with TRBJ1-4, with no clear D. In germline, CDR1 is SGHRS, CDR2 YFSETQ. The CDR3 is 15 residues long. V lost 6 bases to trimming and J lost 9 bases, with 21 bases between them. CDR3 sequence: CASTQSQGGSQKLFF. The DNA for the CDR3 is TGCGCCAGCACCCAGTCGCAAGGAGGTAGCCAAAAACTGTTTTTT.

The rearrangement joins TRBV6-1 to TRBJ1-2; D is possibly TRBD1 (6 bases). The V end was cut by 6 bases, the J end by 8 bases, with 19 bases between. The CDR3 has 14 amino acids. Germline V gives CDR1 MNHNS, CDR2 SASEGT. The CDR3 DNA reads TGTGCCAGCAGGGAGTGGGGGCAGGGGAAAGGCTACACCTTC. It encodes CASREWGQGKGYTF.

The chain combines TRBV9 with TRBJ2-1, with TRBD2 matching over 10 bases. V was pared by 3 bases and J by 6 bases, with 9 bases of the junction left unmatched. The CDR3 has 16 amino acids. CDR1 SGDLS and CDR2 YYNGEE come from the germline V gene. The CDR3 spells CASSGVSGRAFNEQFF. CDR3 sequence (DNA): TGTGCCAGCAGCGGAGTCAGCGGGAGGGCCTTCAATGAGCAGTTCTTC.

Concerning this clone itself: This CDR3 is also generated by other DNA sequences in the sample. J is TRBJ2-2 and V is TRBV19, with D uncertain. V was cut by 0 bases and J by 6 bases, with 5 bases left in between. CDR3 length equals 13 residues. Germline V gene data show CDR1 as LNHDA and CDR2 as SQIVND (reference sequence). CDR3 region: CASSIERAGELFF. The CDR3 DNA reads TGTGCCAGTAGTATAGAACGGGCCGGGGAGCTGTTTTTT.